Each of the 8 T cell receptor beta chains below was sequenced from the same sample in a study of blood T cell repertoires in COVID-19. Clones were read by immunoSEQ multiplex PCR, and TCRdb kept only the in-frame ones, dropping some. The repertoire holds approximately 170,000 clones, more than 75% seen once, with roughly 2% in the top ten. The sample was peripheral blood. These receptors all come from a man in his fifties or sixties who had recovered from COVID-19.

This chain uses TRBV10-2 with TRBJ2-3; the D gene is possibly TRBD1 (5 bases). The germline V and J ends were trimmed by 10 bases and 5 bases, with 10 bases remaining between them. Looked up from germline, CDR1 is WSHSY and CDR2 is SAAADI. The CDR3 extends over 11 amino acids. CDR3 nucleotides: TGCGCCATTAAACAGGTAGATACGCAGTATTTT. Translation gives CAIKQVDTQYF.

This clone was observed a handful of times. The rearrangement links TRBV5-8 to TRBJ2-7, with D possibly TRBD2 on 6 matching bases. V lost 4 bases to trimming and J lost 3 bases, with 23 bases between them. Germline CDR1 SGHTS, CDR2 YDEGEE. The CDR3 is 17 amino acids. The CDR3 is CASSPGVWPSDFYEQYF. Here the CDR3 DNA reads TGTGCCAGCAGCCCCGGGGTATGGCCTAGCGATTTCTACGAGCAGTACTTC.

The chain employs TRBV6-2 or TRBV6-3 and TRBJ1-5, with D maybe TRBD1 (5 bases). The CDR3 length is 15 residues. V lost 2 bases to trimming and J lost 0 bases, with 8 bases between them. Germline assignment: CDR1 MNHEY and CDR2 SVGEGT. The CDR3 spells CASSYRQNSNQPQHF. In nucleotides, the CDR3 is TGTGCCAGCAGTTACAGACAGAATAGCAATCAGCCCCAGCATTTT.

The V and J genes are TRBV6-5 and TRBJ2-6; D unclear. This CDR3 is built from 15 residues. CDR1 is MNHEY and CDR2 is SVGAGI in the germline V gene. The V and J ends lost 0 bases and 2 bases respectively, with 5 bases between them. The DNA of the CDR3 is TGTGCCAGCAGTTACTCAGACACTGGGGCCAACGTCCTGACTTTC. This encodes CASSYSDTGANVLTF.

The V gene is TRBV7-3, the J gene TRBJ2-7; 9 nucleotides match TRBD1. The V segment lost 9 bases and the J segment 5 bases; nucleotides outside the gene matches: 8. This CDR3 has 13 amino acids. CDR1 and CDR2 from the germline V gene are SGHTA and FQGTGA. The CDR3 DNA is TGTGCCAGTACGACAGGGGGTCGCCACGAGCAGTACTTC. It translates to CASTTGGRHEQYF.

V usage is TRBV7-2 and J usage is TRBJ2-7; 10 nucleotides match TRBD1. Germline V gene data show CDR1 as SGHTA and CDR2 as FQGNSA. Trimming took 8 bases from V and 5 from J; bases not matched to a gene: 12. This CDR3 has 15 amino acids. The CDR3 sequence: CASSAAGQGVNEQYF. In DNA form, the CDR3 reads TGTGCCAGCTCCGCCGCCGGACAGGGGGTCAACGAGCAGTACTTC.

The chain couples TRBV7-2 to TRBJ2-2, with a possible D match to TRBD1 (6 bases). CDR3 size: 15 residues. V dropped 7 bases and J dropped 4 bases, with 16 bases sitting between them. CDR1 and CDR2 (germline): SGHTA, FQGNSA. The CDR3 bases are TGTGCCAGCAACGACGGACAGCTGACCACCGGGGAGCTGTTTTTT. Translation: CASNDGQLTTGELFF.

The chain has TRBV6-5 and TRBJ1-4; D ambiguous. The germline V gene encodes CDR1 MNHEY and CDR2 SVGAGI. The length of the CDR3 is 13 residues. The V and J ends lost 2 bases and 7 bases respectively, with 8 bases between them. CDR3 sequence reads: CASSYRAGEKLFF. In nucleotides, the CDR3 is TGTGCCAGCAGTTACAGGGCGGGTGAAAAACTGTTTTTT.